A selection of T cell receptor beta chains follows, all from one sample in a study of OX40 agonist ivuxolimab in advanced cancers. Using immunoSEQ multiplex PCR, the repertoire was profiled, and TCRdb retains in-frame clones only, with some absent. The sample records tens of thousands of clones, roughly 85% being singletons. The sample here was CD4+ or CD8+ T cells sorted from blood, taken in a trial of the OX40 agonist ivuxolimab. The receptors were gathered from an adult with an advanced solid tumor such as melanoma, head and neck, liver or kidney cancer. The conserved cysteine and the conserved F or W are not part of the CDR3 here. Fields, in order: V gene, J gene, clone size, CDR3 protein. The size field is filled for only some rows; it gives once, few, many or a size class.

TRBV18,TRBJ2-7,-,ASSPRGQGASRGEQY
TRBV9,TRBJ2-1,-,ASSAGGAGGSYNEQF
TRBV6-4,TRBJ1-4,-,ASSDSEGHRLF
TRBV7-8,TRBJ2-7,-,ASSPGQIYEQY
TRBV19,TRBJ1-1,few,ASRLDGASADAF
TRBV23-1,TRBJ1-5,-,ASSQQHHSNQPQH
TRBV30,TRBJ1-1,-,AWSGTWETEAF
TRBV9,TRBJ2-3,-,ASSARAQRGADTQY
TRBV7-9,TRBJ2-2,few,ASSGGELF
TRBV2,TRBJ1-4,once,ASSRDWTNEKLF